This TCR beta chain was identified in a study of lymphopenia after photon versus proton radiotherapy. Findings and limits, study-wide: Under photons, naive T cells and diversity fell while effector/memory populations rose. In patients who died, overall survival fell as post-nadir TCR diversity dropped more.

With respect to this clone: What it recognizes is unknown.

The germline gives CDR1 ENHRY, CDR2 SYGVKD. Trimming took 5 bases from V and 2 from J, leaving 9 bases between them. The CDR3 consists of 13 residues. Profiled with immunoSEQ multiplex PCR; TCRdb holds only in-frame clones, not every one. Of roughly 45,000 clones in the sample, about 85% were seen once. This material consisted of peripheral blood, taken from a patient treated with photon-based radiotherapy. This clonotype originated in a man between 40 and 49 years old with gastric cancer. V is TRBV10-3 and J is TRBJ1-1, with unresolved D. The CDR3 here is CAISLGGNTEAFF. In nucleotides, the CDR3 is TGTGCCATCAGTTTAGGAGGTAACACTGAAGCTTTCTTT.